A single sample gave rise to the 23 T cell receptor beta chains below, sequenced in a study of blood T cell repertoires in COVID-19. The table came from immunoSEQ multiplex PCR; TCRdb's copy has only in-frame clones and leaves some out. The data hold 380,000 or so clones, with 88% observed a single time. What was sequenced was PBMCs or T cells enriched from blood (not recorded which). Source of these receptors: a woman between 35 and 50 years old with acute COVID-19.

J is TRBJ1-1 and V is TRBV14; D is uncertain. Germline V CDR1 and CDR2: SGHDN, FVKESK. Trimming stripped 2 bases from V and 5 bases from J, with 12 bases between. CDR3 size: 14 residues. The CDR3 protein is CASSQRQVRTEAFF. The DNA for the CDR3 is TGTGCCAGCAGCCAACGGCAGGTACGGACTGAAGCTTTCTTT.

This clone was counted a single time. This chain joins TRBV4-1 and TRBJ2-2, with 10 bases lining up with TRBD1. The germline V gene has CDR1 MGHRA and CDR2 YSYEKL. There are 18 residues in the CDR3. J gave up 4 bases and V 1 base, and 9 bases lay outside the gene matches. The CDR3 loop is CASSQVATGGAGTGELFF. The CDR3 region has the DNA TGCGCCAGCAGCCAAGTCGCGACAGGGGGCGCGGGCACCGGGGAGCTGTTTTTT.

The chain is built from TRBV5-4 and TRBJ1-2; TRBD1 is a possible D gene (5 bases). The germline CDR1 and CDR2 sequences are SGHNT and YYREEE (reference sequence). The CDR3 sequence is 14 residues long. The V end was cut by 0 bases, the J end by 1 base, with 7 bases between. For the CDR3, the DNA is TGTGCCAGCAGCTTGGTTCAGGGTAACTATGGCTACACCTTC. It encodes CASSLVQGNYGYTF.

The chain recombines TRBV19 with TRBJ1-2; no firm D call. Germline V lookup: CDR1 LNHDA, CDR2 SQIVND (reference sequence). This CDR3 is built from 15 residues. Deletions cut 6 bases from V and 0 bases from J, with 14 bases between. The CDR3 region has the DNA TGTGCCAGTAGCCCGTACAACGTTCCTAACTATGGCTACACCTTC. Protein product: CASSPYNVPNYGYTF.

The chain joins TRBV27 to TRBJ1-2; 7 positions match TRBD1. The CDR3 consists of 14 residues. Per the germline V gene, CDR1 is MNHEY and CDR2 is SMNVEV (reference sequence). V lost 10 bases, J lost 3 bases, and 11 bases stayed unmatched. The CDR3, as DNA: TGTGCCACGCACCCGACAGGGAGTGACTATGGCTACACCTTC. Protein sequence: CATHPTGSDYGYTF.

The chain employs TRBV5-1 and TRBJ1-2, with a possible D match to TRBD1 (6 bases). Germline lookup yields CDR1 SGHRS and CDR2 YFSETQ. There are 15 residues in the CDR3. Trimming took 6 bases from V and 0 from J, leaving 15 bases between them. The CDR3 spells CASTVRTASNYGYTF. The CDR3 DNA follows: TGCGCCAGCACCGTCCGGACAGCTTCTAACTATGGCTACACCTTC.

The V and J genes are TRBV7-8 and TRBJ1-3, with unresolved D. CDR1 SGHVS and CDR2 FQNEAQ come from the germline V gene. CDR3 size: 17 residues. Trimming stripped 1 base from V and 3 bases from J, with 16 bases between. The DNA for the CDR3 is TGTGCCAGCAGCTTAGAGATTCGAGGGCTACTTGGAAACACCATATATTTT. It is translated as CASSLEIRGLLGNTIYF.

This rearrangement joins TRBV20-1 to TRBJ2-7; 10 bases are shared with TRBD1. The V and J ends lost 3 bases and 6 bases, in that order; junction bases with no gene match: 8. This CDR3 is built from 14 residues. The germline V gene encodes CDR1 DFQATT and CDR2 SNEGSKA (reference sequence). Here the CDR3 DNA reads TGCAGTGCTAGTGGGACAGGGGAGGTAGTCGAGCAGTACTTC. As protein: CSASGTGEVVEQYF.

The V call is TRBV20-1, the J call TRBJ1-1, with a weak D call TRBD1 (5 bases). The CDR3 is 13 amino acids. The V and J ends lost 3 bases and 4 bases respectively, with 12 bases between them. CDR1 is DFQATT, CDR2 SNEGSKA, per germline (reference sequence). The CDR3 region has the DNA TGCAGTGCTAGTGTAGGGGCGGTCACTGAAGCTTTCTTT. This encodes CSASVGAVTEAFF.

The chain couples TRBV27 to TRBJ1-1, with TRBD1 as a possible D gene (6 bases). Trimming left V 6 bases short and J 1 base short, with 12 bases between. Germline-derived CDR1 and CDR2 are MNHEY and SMNVEV (reference sequence). CDR3 length equals 14 residues. CDR3 residues: CASRGNRENTEAFF. CDR3 bases: TGTGCCAGCAGGGGAAACAGGGAGAACACTGAAGCTTTCTTT.

The chain links TRBV11-2 to TRBJ2-5; 12 bases agree with TRBD2. With 7 bases clipped from V and 7 bases from J, the junction kept 10 bases outside the gene matches. The CDR3 is made up of 15 amino acids. Germline CDR1 is SGHAT and CDR2 is FQNNGV. The DNA of the CDR3 is TGTGCCAGCAATTCCCTAGCGGGGGGGCCCGGGACCCAGTACTTC. Its protein product is CASNSLAGGPGTQYF.

The chain is built from TRBV27 and TRBJ2-7; D is ambiguous. Trimming pared 5 bases from V and 4 bases from J, leaving 12 bases between. The CDR3 loop spans 13 amino acids. From germline, CDR1 is MNHEY and CDR2 SMNVEV (reference sequence). CDR3 coding DNA: TGTGCCAGCAGTGAACGGGTTCGATACGAGCAGTACTTC. This sequence encodes CASSERVRYEQYF.

The chain joins TRBV19 to TRBJ2-7; D might be TRBD1 (6 bases). Trimming left V 0 bases short and J 3 bases short, with 12 bases between. Germline CDR1 reads LNHDA; CDR2 reads SQIVND (reference sequence). The CDR3 length is 15 residues. The chain's CDR3 is CASSIDAQGDYEQYF. The CDR3 bases are TGTGCCAGTAGTATAGATGCACAGGGTGACTACGAGCAGTACTTC.

V is TRBV27 and J is TRBJ2-1, with 9 bases aligning to TRBD2. With V trimmed by 5 bases and J by 8 bases, 7 bases remained unmatched. This CDR3 contains 14 residues. From germline, CDR1 is MNHEY and CDR2 SMNVEV (reference sequence). The CDR3, as DNA: TGTGCCAGCAGTCGGCGGGGGGGTAGTTATGAGCAGTTCTTC. This gives the protein CASSRRGGSYEQFF.

This rearrangement joins TRBV10-2 to TRBJ1-1, with 7 bases matching TRBD1. The J segment lost 6 bases and the V segment lost 3 bases, leaving 4 bases of the junction unmatched. CDR3 size: 13 residues. Germline-derived CDR1 and CDR2 are WSHSY and SAAADI. CDR3 bases: TGCGCCAGCAGTGACCCGGGACAGTCTGAAGCTTTCTTT. This translates into CASSDPGQSEAFF.

The chain recombines TRBV7-2 with TRBJ2-5; tentatively, D is TRBD2 (7 bases). The CDR3 covers 16 residues. CDR1 and CDR2 (germline): SGHTA, FQGNSA. V was trimmed by 2 bases and J by 5 bases, leaving 18 bases between them. CDR3 sequence (DNA): TGTGCCAGCAGCTTACTCGGCGGGGGCCGTTCCGAGACCCAGTACTTC. It encodes CASSLLGGGRSETQYF. The full variable domain, completed using reference TRBV7-2 and TRBJ2-5, is GAGVSQSPSNKVTEKGKDVELRCDPISGHTALYWYRQSLGQGLEFLIYFQGNSAPDKSGLPSDRFSAERTGGSVSTLTIQRTQQEDSAVYLCASSLLGGGRSETQYFGPGTRLLVL.

The rearrangement uses TRBV11-2 and TRBJ2-5; unclear D gene. Trimming took off 0 bases at V and 1 base at J, with 6 bases between the two ends. Germline loops: CDR1 SGHAT, CDR2 FQNNGV. The length of the CDR3 is 14 residues. For the CDR3, the DNA is TGTGCCAGCAGCTTAGATCCTTTCCAAGAGACCCAGTACTTC. Translation: CASSLDPFQETQYF.

This chain joins TRBV4-2 and TRBJ2-7; TRBD2 matches at 9 bases. V lost 0 bases, J lost 4 bases, and 7 bases stayed unmatched. This CDR3 is built from 16 residues. CDR1 and CDR2 (germline): LGHNA, YNFKEQ. The CDR3 here is CASSQEGSGGPYEQYF. DNA for the CDR3: TGTGCCAGCAGCCAAGAAGGGAGCGGGGGGCCTTACGAGCAGTACTTC.

The chain carries TRBV11-2 and TRBJ1-6; D is perhaps TRBD1 (6 bases). CDR3 length: 16 amino acids. Looked up from germline, CDR1 is SGHAT and CDR2 is FQNNGV. Trimming removed 0 bases from V and 10 bases from J, with 16 bases in between. CDR3 residues: CASSLEGGANFSPLHF. As DNA, the CDR3 is TGTGCCAGCAGCTTAGAAGGGGGGGCGAATTTCTCACCCCTCCACTTT.

The chain employs TRBV7-9 and TRBJ2-7, with a tentative D call TRBD2 (5 bases). The CDR3 loop spans 12 amino acids. Germline V gene data show CDR1 as SEHNR and CDR2 as FQNEAQ (reference sequence). The ends were cut back, 1 base at V and 9 bases at J, with 10 bases in the middle. The CDR3 here is CASSLGRNAQYF. For the CDR3, the DNA is TGTGCCAGCAGCTTAGGGAGGAACGCGCAGTACTTC.

This clone was observed once. The chain joins TRBV7-2 to TRBJ2-5, with D possibly being TRBD1 (5 bases). Trimming left V 5 bases short and J 5 bases short, with 21 bases between. Per the germline V gene, CDR1 is SGHTA and CDR2 is FQGNSA. There are 16 residues in the CDR3. CDR3 protein: CASSTATVGSRETQYF. The CDR3 nucleotides read TGTGCCAGCAGCACCGCGACAGTGGGGTCTAGGGAGACCCAGTACTTC.

This chain joins TRBV11-2 and TRBJ1-2; 10 positions match TRBD1. The V gene's germline CDR1 is SGHAT and CDR2 FQNNGV. Losses at the gene ends were 6 bases for V and 8 bases for J; bases not matched to a gene: 9. The CDR3 length is 14 residues. The CDR3 protein is CASRLIRDRGGYTF. CDR3 in DNA: TGTGCCAGCAGACTCATCCGGGACAGGGGAGGCTACACCTTC.

J is TRBJ1-6 and V is TRBV12-2; TRBD1 was called by the table and not checked on the DNA. TRBV12-2 is termed a pseudogene. The CDR3 is made up of 16 amino acids. The CDR3 DNA follows: TGTGCAAGTCGCTTAGCGTTTGGGCAGCCTAATTCACCCCTCCACTTT. The encoded protein is CASRLAFGQPNSPLHF.